The 22 T cell receptor beta chains reported below all come from one sample, sequenced in a study of blood T cell repertoires in COVID-19. Profiling relied on immunoSEQ multiplex PCR, and the TCRdb table lists in-frame clones only, not all of them. The sample holds approximately 170,000 clones, about 89% seen once. The source material was peripheral blood. The receptors stem from a man between 65 and 85 years old with acute or convalescent COVID-19.

The CDR3 sequence: CASSSTGIPGNTIYF. In DNA, the CDR3 is TGTGCCAGCAGTTCAACAGGGATTCCCGGAAACACCATATATTTT. This sequence joins TRBV28 and TRBJ1-3, with D possibly being TRBD1 (6 bases). The V end lost 4 bases, the J end lost 4 bases, and 14 bases lay between the germline ends. From germline, CDR1 is MDHEN and CDR2 SYDVKM. This CDR3 is built from 15 residues.

DNA of the CDR3: TGTGCCAGCAGTTACTCCCCGTCGAGCGATTCACCCCTCCACTTT. It yields the protein CASSYSPSSDSPLHF. The chain carries TRBV6-6 and TRBJ1-6; D remains ambiguous. V lost 0 bases and J lost 8, with 11 bases in between. CDR1 MNHNY and CDR2 SVGAGI come from the germline V gene (reference sequence). The CDR3 is made up of 15 amino acids.

This chain uses TRBV29-1 with TRBJ1-4; 7 nucleotides agree with TRBD1. This CDR3 has 14 residues. In germline, CDR1 is SQVTM, CDR2 ANQGSEA. J lost 7 bases, V lost 3 bases, and 8 bases had no gene match. CDR3: CSVETGKGSEKLFF. CDR3 nucleotides: TGCAGCGTTGAGACAGGGAAAGGTTCTGAAAAACTGTTTTTT.

This clone was detected a few times. This sequence joins TRBV27 and TRBJ1-5; TRBD1 aligns across 10 bases. The CDR3 sequence is 15 residues long. Germline lookup yields CDR1 MNHEY and CDR2 SMNVEV (reference sequence). V was clipped by 6 bases and J by 2 bases; unmatched bases: 4. The CDR3 coding sequence is TGTGCCAGCAGACCCGGGACAGGGGGCAATCAGCCCCAGCATTTT. Amino acids: CASRPGTGGNQPQHF.

This clone has a single count. V is TRBV7-9 and J is TRBJ2-5, with D maybe TRBD2 (6 bases). Trimming stripped 2 bases from V and 1 base from J, with 8 bases between. The germline CDR1 and CDR2 sequences are SEHNR and FQNEAQ (reference sequence). The CDR3 covers 14 residues. The CDR3 region is CASSLRTTQETQYF. In DNA, the CDR3 is TGTGCCAGCAGCTTAAGGACTACCCAAGAGACCCAGTACTTC.

The chain has TRBV11-1 and TRBJ2-7, with no clear D. The CDR3 is 15 amino acids. The ends were cut back, 4 bases at V and 0 bases at J, with 13 bases in the middle. CDR1 is SGHAT, CDR2 FQDESV, per germline (reference sequence). Written as DNA, the CDR3 is TGTGCCAGCAGCTGGCAAGGCTCAGGCTCCTACGAGCAGTACTTC. This codes for CASSWQGSGSYEQYF.

This rearrangement joins TRBV6-5 to TRBJ1-1; D is unresolved. Per germline, CDR1 MNHEY and CDR2 SVGAGI. The V and J ends lost 6 bases and 0 bases respectively, with 14 bases between them. There are 15 residues in the CDR3. The CDR3 sequence is CASRKTGLLNTEAFF. Written as DNA, the CDR3 is TGTGCCAGCAGAAAAACGGGTCTCCTGAACACTGAAGCTTTCTTT.

This clone has only a few counts. This CDR3 is CASSPTSTGDEQYF. In nucleotides, the CDR3 is TGCGCCAGCAGCCCGACCTCAACAGGGGACGAGCAGTACTTC. The rearrangement uses TRBV4-1 and TRBJ2-7; the match to TRBD1 covers 7 bases. Germline loops: CDR1 MGHRA, CDR2 YSYEKL. The CDR3 is 14 amino acids. Unmatched junction bases numbered 8, after V lost 4 bases and J lost 5 bases.

The V gene is TRBV7-2, the J gene TRBJ1-2; TRBD1 is a possible D gene (5 bases). Germline CDR1 reads SGHTA; CDR2 reads FQGNSA. Trimming removed 3 bases at V and 3 bases at J, with 8 bases between. This CDR3 comprises 13 residues. The CDR3 protein is CASSLGGYYGYTF. CDR3 nucleotides: TGTGCCAGCAGCTTGGGGGGATACTATGGCTACACCTTC.

V usage is TRBV4-1 and J usage is TRBJ2-2; the match to TRBD2 covers 14 bases. This CDR3 spans 20 amino acids. The J segment lost 7 bases and the V segment lost 0 bases, leaving 13 bases of the junction unmatched. The germline V gene encodes CDR1 MGHRA and CDR2 YSYEKL. The CDR3 loop is CASSQDETSGRAVRGGELFF. CDR3 sequence (DNA): TGCGCCAGCAGCCAAGATGAGACTAGCGGGAGGGCCGTCAGGGGCGGGGAGCTGTTTTTT.

The chain has TRBV6-5 and TRBJ1-4; D is ambiguous. Germline CDR1 and CDR2: MNHEY and SVGAGI. V shed 0 bases and J shed 3 bases, with 11 bases lying between them. This CDR3 contains 16 residues. In DNA, the CDR3 is TGTGCCAGCAGTTACTCGAAGAGGATGTCTAATGAAAAACTGTTTTTT. This codes for CASSYSKRMSNEKLFF.

The V and J genes are TRBV30 and TRBJ2-5; D is undetermined. In germline, CDR1 is GTSNPN, CDR2 SVGIG (reference sequence). The ends were cut back, 5 bases at V and 7 bases at J, with 17 bases in the middle. The CDR3 is 13 amino acids. The DNA for the CDR3 is TGTGCCTGGTCACCCTGGTCCACGGGGACCCAGTACTTC. This gives the protein CAWSPWSTGTQYF.

This clone was counted a single time. The chain uses TRBV4-2 and TRBJ2-7; 8 bases are shared with TRBD1. The CDR3 covers 15 residues. CDR1 is LGHNA, CDR2 YNFKEQ, per germline. The J segment lost 4 bases and the V segment lost 3 bases, leaving 8 bases of the junction unmatched. CDR3 loop: CASSQPGTGGYEQYF. CDR3 coding DNA: TGTGCCAGCAGCCAGCCGGGGACAGGCGGGTACGAGCAGTACTTC.

This clone occurred once. V gene TRBV5-1 combines with J gene TRBJ2-5, with 10 nucleotides matching TRBD2. The V gene's germline CDR1 is SGHRS and CDR2 YFSETQ. This CDR3 spans 16 amino acids. V dropped 2 bases and J dropped 5; count of bases not matched to a gene: 9. In DNA, the CDR3 is TGCGCCAGCAGCTTCAGGGAGCGGGAGGGCCGGGAGACCCAGTACTTC. This sequence encodes CASSFREREGRETQYF.

A word on this clone: Other DNA sequences in this sample translate to the same CDR3. The chain is built from TRBV6-5 and TRBJ1-1; D might be TRBD1 (5 bases). The CDR3 runs 13 residues. CDR1 and CDR2 from the germline V gene are MNHEY and SVGAGI. V was shortened by 0 bases and J by 5 bases, with 7 bases between the two germline ends. The DNA for the CDR3 is TGTGCCAGCAGTTACTCGGGGGGGACTGAAGCTTTCTTT. Amino acids: CASSYSGGTEAFF.

With respect to this clone: Relative to the germline gene, one junction end is altered; a read error may explain this. The V call is TRBV2, the J call TRBJ1-1, with D maybe TRBD1 (5 bases). The CDR3 is 13 amino acids. From germline, CDR1 is SNHLY and CDR2 FYNNEI. The DNA of the CDR3 is TGTGCCAGCAGCCGGGGAGGACTGAAGCTTGGGGGCTTT. Amino acid sequence: CASSRGGLKLGGF.

The V and J genes are TRBV9 and TRBJ2-7; 12 nucleotides match TRBD1. The CDR3 has 16 residues. Germline CDR1 SGDLS, CDR2 YYNGEE. Trimming cost V 0 bases and J 4 bases; bases outside gene matches: 5. The CDR3 spells CASSVASGQGAYEQYF. CDR3 nucleotide sequence: TGTGCCAGCAGCGTAGCCTCGGGACAGGGGGCTTACGAGCAGTACTTC.

The rearrangement links TRBV7-9 to TRBJ2-7; the D gene is possibly TRBD1 (7 bases). The V end lost 5 bases, the J end lost 2 bases, and 13 bases lay between the germline ends. This CDR3 has 14 residues. CDR1 and CDR2 from the germline V gene are SEHNR and FQNEAQ (reference sequence). DNA for the CDR3: TGTGCCAGCAGCAAACAGGGGACTGCCTACGAGCAGTACTTC. It specifies CASSKQGTAYEQYF.

This chain joins TRBV28 and TRBJ1-3; unclear D gene. This CDR3 spans 12 amino acids. Germline lookup yields CDR1 MDHEN and CDR2 SYDVKM. Trimming removed 8 bases from V and 6 bases from J, with 11 bases in between. CDR3 loop: CASSGDVNTIYF. CDR3 nucleotides: TGTGCCAGCTCGGGAGATGTAAACACCATATATTTT.

The V and J genes are TRBV19 and TRBJ1-5, with TRBD1 as a possible D gene (5 bases). Germline-derived CDR1 and CDR2 are LNHDA and SQIVND (reference sequence). The CDR3 has 14 amino acids. Trimming left V 5 bases short and J 0 bases short, with 8 bases between. Here the CDR3 DNA reads TGTGCCAGTAGTGTAAGGGGTAGCAATCAGCCCCAGCATTTT. It translates to CASSVRGSNQPQHF.

The J gene is TRBJ2-1, the V gene TRBV12-3 or TRBV12-4; D call uncertain. This CDR3 has 11 amino acids. V gave up 5 bases and J gave up 9 bases, with 8 bases separating them. The CDR3 DNA reads as TGTGCCAGCAGTCCAGAGGTTGAGCAGTTCTTC. It encodes CASSPEVEQFF.

The rearrangement links TRBV28 to TRBJ2-7; 8 positions agree with TRBD1. Germline-derived CDR1 and CDR2 are MDHEN and SYDVKM. Germline trimming cut 5 bases from V and 0 bases from J; bases unmatched to any gene: 9. This CDR3 is built from 16 residues. The CDR3 reads CASSPHGDRSSYEQYF. For the CDR3, the DNA is TGTGCCAGCAGTCCTCATGGGGACAGGAGCTCCTACGAGCAGTACTTC. Full variable domain (remainder filled in from reference TRBV28 and TRBJ2-7): DVKVTQSSRYLVKRTGEKVFLECVQDMDHENMFWYRQDPGLGLRLIYFSYDVKMKEKGDIPEGYSVSREKKERFSLILESASTNQTSMYLCASSPHGDRSSYEQYFGPGTRLTVT.